The 2 T cell receptor beta chains in this list originate from one sample, sequenced in a study of shared clonotypes between healthy human individuals. TCRdb keeps only in-frame clones here, not all; method: immunoSEQ multiplex PCR. Found here are 1,500,000 or so clones, around 97% of them singletons; the top ten hold about 1.2%. What was sequenced was naive CD4+ T cells sorted from blood. Subset here: CD45RA+ positively selected. The source is a man aged 30-40 years in good health.

The chain employs TRBV19 and TRBJ1-2; D not resolved. V gave up 3 bases and J gave up 6 bases, with 17 bases separating them. Germline assignment: CDR1 LNHDA and CDR2 SQIVND (reference sequence). The CDR3 contains 15 residues. DNA for the CDR3: TGTGCCAGTAGTATCGGGTACGGGCAGGTTGATGGCTACACCTTC. Its translation is CASSIGYGQVDGYTF.

CDR3 nucleotide sequence: TGCAGCGTTGAAGATCTTCGGCGGCAGAACACTGAAGCTTTCTTT. It specifies CSVEDLRRQNTEAFF. The genes are TRBV29-1 and TRBJ1-1; D uncertain. The germline gives CDR1 SQVTM, CDR2 ANQGSEA. The length of the CDR3 is 15 residues. Deletions cut 0 bases from V and 1 base from J, with 12 bases between.